This TCR beta chain was sequenced during a study of T cells in Graves' hyperthyroidism and ophthalmopathy. CDR1 is SGHTA, CDR2 FQGNSA, per germline. Between the trimmed V and J ends, which lost 7 bases and 5 bases, there was a span of 20 bases. The CDR3 is 16 residues long. There were TCR beta CDR3 regions amplified from RNA transcripts. First-round RT-PCR with HTBI primers amplified the TCR CDR3 region. MiXCR, run by TCRdb on the multiplex PCR reads, gives a single entry per CDR3 protein. The table shows fewer than 750,000 distinct CDR3 sequences, with roughly 15% occurring only once. The sequence derives from a woman in her forties or fifties with Graves' ophthalmopathy. This chain links TRBV7-2 with TRBJ1-4, with D tentatively TRBD1 (5 bases). The source material was blood. The CDR3 sequence: CASTEPGGTLNEKLFF. DNA of the CDR3: TGTGCCAGCACCGAACCCGGGGGAACCCTCAATGAAAAACTGTTTTTT.